A single sample gave rise to the 20 T cell receptor beta chains below, sequenced in a study of blood T cell repertoires in COVID-19. Clones were sequenced by immunoSEQ multiplex PCR, and TCRdb holds only the in-frame ones, with some missing. The sample lists fewer than 300,000 clones, around 86% occurring once. Material: peripheral blood. These receptors originate from a man aged 35-49 years who had recovered from COVID-19.

The genes are TRBV14 and TRBJ1-1; no definite D call. The germline V gene encodes CDR1 SGHDN and CDR2 FVKESK. This CDR3 has 16 amino acids. The ends were cut back, 0 bases at V and 3 bases at J, with 14 bases in the middle. CDR3 coding DNA: TGTGCCAGCAGCCAAGATCTCCTCCTCGGGGACACTGAAGCTTTCTTT. It codes for CASSQDLLLGDTEAFF.

The chain combines TRBV7-2 with TRBJ2-1; D possibly corresponds to TRBD1 (5 bases). The CDR3 is 15 amino acids. Trimming removed 5 bases at V and 6 bases at J, with 17 bases between. Germline V gene sequence: CDR1 SGHTA, CDR2 FQGNSA. The CDR3 sequence: CASSPSSGAGNEQFF. DNA for the CDR3: TGTGCCAGCAGCCCGTCGTCTGGGGCCGGCAATGAGCAGTTCTTC.

The chain is built from TRBV12-3 or TRBV12-4 and TRBJ1-2; D possibly corresponds to TRBD1 (5 bases). Trimming cost V 11 bases and J 4 bases, with 14 bases left between them. This CDR3 has 12 residues. As DNA, the CDR3 is TGTGCCCTACATAGGGGCCCCTATGGCTACACCTTC. Encoded protein: CALHRGPYGYTF.

The chain links TRBV29-1 to TRBJ1-2; D gene uncertain. Trimming removed 3 bases from V and 7 bases from J, with 12 bases in between. Germline V lookup: CDR1 SQVTM, CDR2 ANQGSEA. CDR3 size: 12 residues. CDR3 in amino acids: CSVEAGAGGYTF. DNA for the CDR3: TGCAGCGTTGAGGCAGGTGCGGGTGGCTACACCTTC.

On this clone itself: At one end, the junction sequence differs from germline, possibly due to a read error. The V call is TRBV19, the J call TRBJ1-4; D gene uncertain. CDR3 length: 15 amino acids. Germline V CDR1 and CDR2: LNHDA, SQIVND (reference sequence). The CDR3 nucleotides are TGTGCCAGTAGCATAGACGGGGCAACTAATGAAAAACTGTTTTTT. This translates into CASSIDGATNEKLFF.

This chain joins TRBV5-1 and TRBJ2-7; 7 bases are shared with TRBD1. The CDR3 is 14 amino acids. The V segment lost 2 bases and the J segment 3 bases; nucleotides outside the gene matches: 5. Germline V gene data show CDR1 as SGHRS and CDR2 as YFSETQ. CDR3 coding DNA: TGCGCCAGCAGCTTCCGGGACAGACTCTACGAGCAGTACTTC. It codes for CASSFRDRLYEQYF.

This chain uses TRBV29-1 with TRBJ2-3; tentatively, D is TRBD2 (6 bases). Germline lookup yields CDR1 SQVTM and CDR2 ANQGSEA. Trimming took 4 bases from V and 4 from J, leaving 12 bases between them. This CDR3 comprises 13 residues. In DNA, the CDR3 is TGCAGCGTTGTATGGAGGGACGCAGATACGCAGTATTTT. Its translation is CSVVWRDADTQYF.

The V call is TRBV6-5, the J call TRBJ2-7; D gene ambiguous. Germline V gene data show CDR1 as MNHEY and CDR2 as SVGAGI. V lost 0 bases and J lost 0, with 6 bases in between. CDR3 size: 14 residues. In DNA, the CDR3 is TGTGCCAGCAGTTACTCGCGGATCTCCTACGAGCAGTACTTC. Protein product: CASSYSRISYEQYF.

This chain links TRBV6-2 or TRBV6-3 with TRBJ1-5; 10 nucleotides match TRBD1. V dropped 5 bases and J dropped 6; count of bases not matched to a gene: 7. The CDR3 totals 15 residues. Germline V gene sequence: CDR1 MNHEY, CDR2 SVGEGT. CDR3 in amino acids: CASSRRQGARQPQHF. The CDR3 bases are TGTGCCAGCAGTCGAAGACAGGGGGCTCGTCAGCCCCAGCATTTT.

This clone appeared a single time. V usage is TRBV29-1 and J usage is TRBJ1-5, with no clear D. Germline-derived CDR1 and CDR2 are SQVTM and ANQGSEA. Trimming removed 7 bases at V and 3 bases at J, with 10 bases between. CDR3 size: 12 residues. The CDR3 spells CSARVANQPQHF. In DNA, the CDR3 is TGCAGCGCCCGAGTCGCCAATCAGCCCCAGCATTTT.

The chain recombines TRBV7-2 with TRBJ1-2, with D perhaps TRBD1 (5 bases). CDR1 and CDR2 from the germline V gene are SGHTA and FQGNSA. V lost 4 bases and J lost 3, with 18 bases in between. This CDR3 is 16 amino acids long. DNA of the CDR3: TGTGCCAGCAGCTCGGGGGGTTGGCCGGCCGACTATGGCTACACCTTC. This codes for CASSSGGWPADYGYTF.

The rearrangement joins TRBV2 to TRBJ2-3; the match to TRBD2 covers 7 bases. Unmatched junction bases numbered 8, after V lost 6 bases and J lost 5 bases. Germline V gene sequence: CDR1 SNHLY, CDR2 FYNNEI. The CDR3 contains 14 residues. CDR3 DNA: TGTGCCAGCAGCGATGGACGGGGGGTAGATACGCAGTATTTT. Translated, it gives CASSDGRGVDTQYF.

The table lists this clone with a count of one. CDR3: CASSPMTSGTDTQYF. The CDR3 bases are TGCGCCAGCAGCCCAATGACTAGCGGCACAGATACGCAGTATTTT. This sequence joins TRBV5-1 and TRBJ2-3; 8 nucleotides match TRBD2. Trimming at V came to 4 bases and at J to 1 base, leaving 5 bases not matched to a gene. CDR1 is SGHRS and CDR2 is YFSETQ in the germline V gene. CDR3 length: 15 amino acids.

This clone was counted a single time. The chain carries TRBV7-7 and TRBJ2-3, with TRBD1 identical over 8 bases. Germline lookup yields CDR1 SSHAT and CDR2 FNYEAQ (reference sequence). The CDR3 extends over 15 amino acids. The V gene end was trimmed by 1 base and the J gene end by 7 bases; junction bases not matched to a gene: 7. Here the CDR3 DNA reads TGTGCCAGCAGCTTAGAGGCAGGGGGCATGAATACGCAGTATTTT. Encoded protein: CASSLEAGGMNTQYF.

This chain links TRBV4-3 with TRBJ2-7; TRBD2 agrees at 8 bases. CDR3 length: 17 amino acids. Germline V lookup: CDR1 LGHNA, CDR2 YSLEER. Trimming took 0 bases from V and 1 from J; bases not matched to a gene: 8. The CDR3 nucleotides are TGCGCCAGCAGCCAAGACTACCGGACTAGCATATCCTACGAGCAGTACTTC. Encoded protein: CASSQDYRTSISYEQYF.

V is TRBV20-1 and J is TRBJ1-1, with no clear D. The CDR3 has 11 residues. Germline CDR1 is DFQATT and CDR2 is SNEGSKA (reference sequence). V was shortened by 4 bases and J by 7 bases, with 10 bases between the two germline ends. The CDR3 sequence: CSATRSGEAFF. DNA for the CDR3: TGCAGTGCTACCCGAAGCGGTGAAGCTTTCTTT.

V is TRBV27 and J is TRBJ2-7, with a tentative D call TRBD2 (7 bases). This CDR3 is built from 14 residues. The V end lost 4 bases, the J end lost 7 bases, and 17 bases lay between the germline ends. Per the germline V gene, CDR1 is MNHEY and CDR2 is SMNVEV (reference sequence). CDR3 amino acids: CASSWGGANGEQYF. In DNA form, the CDR3 reads TGTGCCAGCAGTTGGGGGGGGGCCAACGGTGAGCAGTACTTC.

The chain couples TRBV15 to TRBJ2-1; tentatively, D is TRBD2 (6 bases). Per the germline V gene, CDR1 is LNHNV and CDR2 is YYDKDF (reference sequence). V gave up 0 bases and J gave up 0 bases, with 15 bases separating them. CDR3 length equals 18 residues. As DNA, the CDR3 is TGTGCCACCAGCAGAGAAGGGGTCGGGGGTAGCTCCTACAATGAGCAGTTCTTC. Its translation: CATSREGVGGSSYNEQFF.

This rearrangement joins TRBV19 to TRBJ2-1; TRBD2 agrees at 7 bases. The CDR3 is made up of 14 amino acids. The J segment lost 6 bases and the V segment lost 6 bases, leaving 8 bases of the junction unmatched. Germline lookup yields CDR1 LNHDA and CDR2 SQIVND (reference sequence). The DNA for the CDR3 is TGTGCCAGTAGACAAGCGGGACGGACCAATGAGCAGTTCTTC. Amino acid sequence: CASRQAGRTNEQFF.

About this clone: At one boundary the junction diverges from the germline segment, which might be a read error. The rearrangement uses TRBV15 and TRBJ2-7; 11 bases fit TRBD1. The V gene's germline CDR1 is LNHNV and CDR2 YYDKDF (reference sequence). The CDR3 covers 16 residues. CDR3: CATSSPRTGGSHEQYF. The CDR3 bases are TGTGCCACCAGCAGTCCTCGGACAGGGGGCTCCCACGAGCAGTACTTC.